What follows are 9 T cell receptor beta chains derived from one specimen sequenced in a study of blood T cell repertoires in COVID-19. The assay was immunoSEQ multiplex PCR, and TCRdb's table has in-frame clones only and misses some. The table records 100,000 or so clones, roughly 85% of them present only once. The specimen was peripheral blood. Receptor source: a man in his forties or fifties with active COVID-19.

This sequence joins TRBV7-8 and TRBJ1-2, with D perhaps TRBD1 (5 bases). Trimming left V 3 bases short and J 6 bases short, with 8 bases between. This CDR3 is 12 amino acids long. Per germline, CDR1 SGHVS and CDR2 FQNEAQ. CDR3 in DNA: TGTGCCAGCAGCTTCGGAGGGGATGGCTACACCTTC. Translating it yields CASSFGGDGYTF. The full variable domain, its missing parts supplied by reference TRBV7-8 and TRBJ1-2, is GAGVSQSPRYKVAKRGQDVALRCDPISGHVSLFWYQQALGQGPEFLTYFQNEAQLDKSGLPSDRFFAERPEGSVSTLKIQRTQQEDSAVYLCASSFGGDGYTFGSGTRLTVV.

The V call is TRBV5-1, the J call TRBJ1-3; 8 bases are a match to TRBD1. V lost 1 base and J lost 6; bases outside the gene matches: 12. CDR1 SGHRS and CDR2 YFSETQ come from the germline V gene. The CDR3 is 17 amino acids. In DNA, the CDR3 is TGCGCCAGCAGCTTGACCGGGACAGGTGGTATCGAAAACACCATATATTTT. Translation: CASSLTGTGGIENTIYF.

In this sample, this clone turned up once. V gene TRBV30 combines with J gene TRBJ1-5; 8 bases are shared with TRBD1. The CDR3 has 14 residues. After removal of 1 base from V and 5 bases from J, the junction contained 4 bases not matched to a gene. CDR1 is GTSNPN, CDR2 SVGIG, per germline (reference sequence). CDR3 residues: CAWSAGQADQPQHF. Here the CDR3 DNA reads TGTGCCTGGAGTGCGGGACAGGCTGATCAGCCCCAGCATTTT.

The V and J genes are TRBV5-1 and TRBJ2-7, with 10 bases that match TRBD2. CDR1 SGHRS and CDR2 YFSETQ come from the germline V gene. V lost 4 bases, J lost 2 bases, and 9 bases stayed unmatched. The CDR3 has 16 residues. The chain's CDR3 is CASSTGGLAGAYEQYF. For the CDR3, the DNA is TGCGCCAGCAGCACCGGGGGGCTAGCGGGGGCCTACGAGCAGTACTTC.

CDR3 amino acids: CASSLTMDQPQHF. CDR3 nucleotides: TGTGCCAGCAGTTTGACAATGGATCAGCCCCAGCATTTT. This chain uses TRBV12-3 or TRBV12-4 with TRBJ1-5; D is unresolved. The CDR3 loop spans 13 amino acids. V lost 3 bases, J lost 5 bases, and 8 bases lay in between.

The chain employs TRBV2 and TRBJ1-6; TRBD1 is a possible D gene (5 bases). Germline lookup yields CDR1 SNHLY and CDR2 FYNNEI. V was trimmed by 10 bases and J by 5 bases, leaving 18 bases between them. CDR3 length: 15 residues. The CDR3 is CATWSGSGDNSPLHF. The DNA for the CDR3 is TGTGCCACTTGGTCGGGGTCGGGGGATAATTCACCCCTCCACTTT.

The J gene is TRBJ2-3, the V gene TRBV5-1; weak D call: TRBD1 (6 bases). Germline lookup yields CDR1 SGHRS and CDR2 YFSETQ. The CDR3 is 14 amino acids. Trimming removed 4 bases at V and 4 bases at J, with 13 bases between. CDR3 amino acids: CASSQGTWADTQYF. The CDR3 DNA sequence: TGCGCCAGCAGCCAAGGGACATGGGCAGATACGCAGTATTTT.

The chain has TRBV18 and TRBJ1-2, with 7 nucleotides matching TRBD1. V dropped 6 bases and J dropped 4; count of bases not matched to a gene: 5. The CDR3 is 13 amino acids. Germline CDR1 KGHSH, CDR2 LQKENI. CDR3: CASSRDSIYGYTF. The CDR3 nucleotides read TGTGCCAGCTCGCGGGACAGCATCTATGGCTACACCTTC.

This chain connects TRBV9 to TRBJ2-3; 7 positions agree with TRBD2. V lost 7 bases and J lost 4; bases outside the gene matches: 9. In germline, CDR1 is SGDLS, CDR2 YYNGEE. The length of the CDR3 is 14 residues. The DNA for the CDR3 is TGTGCCAGCGGCTGGACGGGGGGAGCAGATACGCAGTATTTT. This gives the protein CASGWTGGADTQYF.